Following are 9 T cell receptor beta chains from one sample sequenced in a study of cytomegalovirus exposure and HLA in healthy donors. Primers for the PCR totalled 60 Vbeta and 13 Jbeta. Measured with immunoSEQ multiplex PCR; TCRdb has only the in-frame clones, and not every one. The sample consists of 150,000 to 200,000 clones, 82% of them appearing once. The specimen was PBMCs. These receptors came from a young woman in good health and CMV-seronegative.

The chain joins TRBV2 to TRBJ1-1; tentatively, D is TRBD1 (5 bases). The CDR3 loop spans 14 amino acids. V was shortened by 5 bases and J by 1 base, with 11 bases between the two germline ends. Germline V gene data show CDR1 as SNHLY and CDR2 as FYNNEI. The CDR3 DNA reads as TGTGCCAGCAGTATTCAGGGTCCGAACACTGAAGCTTTCTTT. This gives the protein CASSIQGPNTEAFF. The variable domain in full, completed from reference TRBV2 and TRBJ1-1, reads EPEVTQTPSHQVTQMGQEVILRCVPISNHLYFYWYRQILGQKVEFLVSFYNNEISEKSEIFDDQFSVERPDGSNFTLKIRSTKLEDSAMYFCASSIQGPNTEAFFGQGTRLTVV.

The chain recombines TRBV11-2 with TRBJ2-7, with a tentative D call TRBD1 (5 bases). Per germline, CDR1 SGHAT and CDR2 FQNNGV. The CDR3 contains 15 residues. V lost 2 bases and J 4 bases, leaving 15 bases between the germline ends. The CDR3 DNA reads as TGTGCCAGCAGCTTAACTGACAGATGGCGATACGAGCAGTACTTC. Encoded protein: CASSLTDRWRYEQYF.

The chain links TRBV27 to TRBJ2-7; 9 bases align to TRBD2. Germline V CDR1 and CDR2: MNHEY, SMNVEV (reference sequence). CDR3 length: 15 amino acids. With 3 bases clipped from V and 4 bases from J, the junction kept 7 bases outside the gene matches. The CDR3 DNA follows: TGTGCCAGCAGTTTCCGTAGCGGGAGACTTTACGAGCAGTACTTC. It encodes CASSFRSGRLYEQYF.

This clone appeared a few times. The chain recombines TRBV6-5 with TRBJ1-1, with D possibly being TRBD1 (5 bases). This CDR3 is 15 amino acids long. V lost 0 bases, J lost 10 bases, and 18 bases lay in between. CDR1 and CDR2 from the germline V gene are MNHEY and SVGAGI. CDR3 sequence: CASSYSGGGAYGAFF. In nucleotides, the CDR3 is TGTGCCAGCAGTTACTCGGGGGGAGGCGCTTATGGAGCTTTCTTT.

V gene TRBV27 combines with J gene TRBJ1-5; D is perhaps TRBD1 (6 bases). Germline V gene lookup returns CDR1 MNHEY and CDR2 SMNVEV (reference sequence). Trimming cost V 5 bases and J 0 bases, with 11 bases left between them. CDR3 size: 15 residues. The CDR3 DNA sequence: TGTGCCAGCAGTCTACAGGGTTTTAGCAATCAGCCCCAGCATTTT. This gives the protein CASSLQGFSNQPQHF.

This clone was seen a few times. The rearrangement uses TRBV6-5 and TRBJ2-7; a weak D match, TRBD2 (6 bases). The CDR3 extends over 14 amino acids. CDR1 is MNHEY, CDR2 SVGAGI, per germline. V gave up 2 bases and J gave up 3 bases, with 11 bases separating them. The CDR3 sequence: CASSYVGGDYEQYF. The DNA for the CDR3 is TGTGCCAGCAGTTACGTTGGCGGGGACTACGAGCAGTACTTC.

This rearrangement joins TRBV11-2 to TRBJ2-3; D is perhaps TRBD2 (5 bases). In germline, CDR1 is SGHAT, CDR2 FQNNGV. The length of the CDR3 is 17 residues. Trimming pared 2 bases from V and 1 base from J, leaving 16 bases between. The CDR3 loop is CASSLRRPRHGTDTQYF. The CDR3 DNA reads as TGTGCCAGCAGCTTAAGGAGGCCGAGACACGGCACAGATACGCAGTATTTT.

V and J are TRBV6-1 and TRBJ2-7; perhaps TRBD1 as D (6 bases). Germline V gene data show CDR1 as MNHNS and CDR2 as SASEGT. Trimming removed 3 bases from V and 0 bases from J, with 12 bases in between. CDR3 length equals 15 residues. CDR3 bases: TGTGCCAGCAGTGAGAGGGGGTTTAGCTCCTACGAGCAGTACTTC. Translating it yields CASSERGFSSYEQYF.

The chain carries TRBV6-4 and TRBJ1-1; D is possibly TRBD1 (6 bases). This CDR3 contains 14 residues. V lost 2 bases and J lost 12, with 19 bases in between. Germline V gene lookup returns CDR1 MRHNA and CDR2 SNTAGT. CDR3 nucleotide sequence: TGTGCCAGCAGTGACCGACAGGCGTCCAGAGGAACTTTCTTT. Translating gives CASSDRQASRGTFF.